What follows are 25 T cell receptor beta chains derived from one specimen sequenced in a study of beta chain features in type 1 diabetes. Overall study results and limits: The study found moderately but significantly shorter TCRB CDR3s in all four CD4+ subsets of Type 1 diabetes patients.

As every portion of the isolated RNA was reverse transcribed, the sequencing read expressed TCRB transcripts. Some clones are missing from TCRdb's copy, which holds only in-frame ones; the method was immunoSEQ multiplex PCR. The data show 630,000 or so clones, around 15% seen once. No antigen is known for these receptors. What was sequenced was naive CD4+ T cells from blood. Receptor source: a man between 18 and 35 years old with type 1 diabetes.

The genes are TRBV7-2 and TRBJ2-1, with 10 bases fitting TRBD1. This CDR3 region has 14 residues. The germline gives CDR1 SGHTA, CDR2 FQGNSA. J gave up 6 bases and V 5 bases, and 4 bases lay outside the gene matches. DNA of the CDR3: TGTGCCAGCAGCACCTGGACAGGGGGCAATGAGCAGTTCTTC. Translated: CASSTWTGGNEQFF.

The chain couples TRBV10-3 to TRBJ2-3; D call uncertain. The germline gives CDR1 ENHRY, CDR2 SYGVKD. Trimming removed 4 bases from V and 4 bases from J, with 9 bases in between. The CDR3 runs 13 residues. CDR3 loop: CAISAGVADTQYF. The CDR3 nucleotides are TGTGCCATCAGTGCAGGCGTCGCAGATACGCAGTATTTT.

This clone was counted a few times. Other DNA sequences of this sample code for an identical CDR3. Here the CDR3 reads CASRGDTQYF. CDR3 coding DNA: TGTGCCAGTCGGGGGGATACGCAGTATTTT. This chain uses TRBV11-2 with TRBJ2-3; tentative D call: TRBD2 (6 bases). Trimming took 9 bases from V and 6 from J, leaving 7 bases between them. This CDR3 is 10 amino acids long. CDR1 and CDR2 from the germline V gene are SGHAT and FQNNGV.

The chain uses TRBV29-1 and TRBJ1-4; D unclear. Germline V gene lookup returns CDR1 SQVTM and CDR2 ANQGSEA. The V end lost 1 base, the J end lost 5 bases, and 8 bases lay between the germline ends. This CDR3 is built from 13 residues. The DNA for the CDR3 is TGCAGCGTTGAAGCCGTTGGGAATGAAAAACTGTTTTTT. Amino acids: CSVEAVGNEKLFF.

This clone was detected only a few times. The V gene is TRBV5-1, the J gene TRBJ2-1; D may be TRBD1 (6 bases). Looked up from germline, CDR1 is SGHRS and CDR2 is YFSETQ. V was trimmed by 3 bases and J by 7 bases, leaving 14 bases between them. The CDR3 contains 14 residues. The CDR3, as DNA: TGCGCCAGCAGCTCCCAGGGGCAGGGGAATGAGCAGTTCTTC. It codes for CASSSQGQGNEQFF. The whole variable domain, remainder taken from reference TRBV5-1 and TRBJ2-1, is KAGVTQTPRYLIKTRGQQVTLSCSPISGHRSVSWYQQTPGQGLQFLFEYFSETQRNKGNFPGRFSGRQFSNSRSEMNVSTLELGDSALYLCASSSQGQGNEQFFGPGTRLTVL.

The chain uses TRBV7-9 and TRBJ1-5; unclear D gene. The germline V and J ends were trimmed by 4 bases and 0 bases, with 10 bases remaining between them. The CDR3 contains 15 residues. In germline, CDR1 is SEHNR, CDR2 FQNEAQ (reference sequence). The DNA of the CDR3 is TGTGCCAGCAGCTCGACTGGCTATAGCAATCAGCCCCAGCATTTT. Protein sequence: CASSSTGYSNQPQHF.

This clone was detected a few times. The V gene is TRBV11-2, the J gene TRBJ2-7, with a possible D match to TRBD2 (5 bases). CDR1 and CDR2 from the germline V gene are SGHAT and FQNNGV. V gave up 7 bases and J gave up 3 bases, with 16 bases separating them. The CDR3 contains 14 residues. CDR3 nucleotide sequence: TGTGCCAGCACCCCCGGAGGACTTCGCTACGAGCAGTACTTC. This codes for CASTPGGLRYEQYF.

This clone has a handful of counts. The chain carries TRBV6-5 and TRBJ2-3, with unresolved D. Trimming took off 5 bases at V and 3 bases at J, with 6 bases between the two ends. The CDR3 sequence is 12 residues long. Germline values: CDR1 MNHEY, CDR2 SVGAGI. The CDR3 DNA reads as TGTGCCAGCAGTCCCCAGACAGATACGCAGTATTTT. Translated: CASSPQTDTQYF.

The chain uses TRBV2 and TRBJ1-2, with a weak D call TRBD1 (6 bases). Trimming removed 6 bases from V and 8 bases from J, with 13 bases in between. This CDR3 has 12 residues. CDR1 and CDR2 from the germline V gene are SNHLY and FYNNEI. The chain's CDR3 is CASRQGIEGYTF. CDR3 nucleotides: TGTGCCAGCAGGCAGGGGATTGAGGGCTACACCTTC. The full variable domain, its missing parts supplied by reference TRBV2 and TRBJ1-2, is EPEVTQTPSHQVTQMGQEVILRCVPISNHLYFYWYRQILGQKVEFLVSFYNNEISEKSEIFDDQFSVERPDGSNFTLKIRSTKLEDSAMYFCASRQGIEGYTFGSGTRLTVV.

V is TRBV11-2 and J is TRBJ2-1, with TRBD2 matching 9 bases. The CDR3 runs to 15 residues. The ends lost 2 bases at V and 6 bases at J; junction bases unmatched: 5. Germline CDR1 reads SGHAT; CDR2 reads FQNNGV. In DNA form, the CDR3 reads TGTGCCAGCAGCTTAAGGATAGCGGGGGTCAATGAGCAGTTCTTC. This encodes CASSLRIAGVNEQFF.

This rearrangement joins TRBV4-2 to TRBJ1-5; D not resolved. Per germline, CDR1 LGHNA and CDR2 YNFKEQ. The V gene lost 1 base and the J gene lost 4 bases, with 5 bases spanning the gap. The CDR3 loop spans 13 amino acids. CDR3 in amino acids: CASSQGENQPQHF. The CDR3 region has the DNA TGTGCCAGCAGCCAAGGAGAGAATCAGCCCCAGCATTTT.

This clone has a handful of counts. This chain connects TRBV4-1 to TRBJ2-3; D not resolved. Germline CDR1 MGHRA, CDR2 YSYEKL. Trimming took 4 bases from V and 1 from J, leaving 12 bases between them. This CDR3 is 15 amino acids long. DNA of the CDR3: TGCGCCAGCAGCCCCTCCCGTTCGGGCACAGATACGCAGTATTTT. It codes for CASSPSRSGTDTQYF.

This clone was detected a few times. Here the CDR3 reads CASKDTGYGYTF. DNA of the CDR3: TGTGCCAGCAAGGATACAGGCTATGGCTACACCTTC. The chain recombines TRBV2 with TRBJ1-2, with D possibly TRBD1 on 5 matching bases. Deletions cut 7 bases from V and 4 bases from J, with 10 bases between. The CDR3 loop spans 12 amino acids. Germline assignment: CDR1 SNHLY and CDR2 FYNNEI.

The V and J genes are TRBV6-6 and TRBJ1-5; TRBD1 matches at 11 bases. The trim removed 4 bases at V and 6 bases at J, leaving 8 bases unmatched. The CDR3 runs 16 residues. Germline assignment: CDR1 MNHNY and CDR2 SVGAGI (reference sequence). The CDR3 region is CASSSKDRGQGQPQHF. DNA for the CDR3: TGTGCCAGCAGTTCCAAGGACAGGGGGCAGGGTCAGCCCCAGCATTTT.

Points on this clone: Other DNA sequences of this sample code for an identical CDR3. This chain uses TRBV30 with TRBJ1-5; D gene ambiguous. Germline CDR1 GTSNPN, CDR2 SVGIG (reference sequence). The CDR3 consists of 13 residues. V was pared by 2 bases and J by 3 bases, with 8 bases between. For the CDR3, the DNA is TGTGCCTGGAGTAGACGGGACAATCAGCCCCAGCATTTT. This translates into CAWSRRDNQPQHF. Variable domain in full (rest from reference TRBV30 and TRBJ1-5): SQTIHQWPATLVQPVGSPLSLECTVEGTSNPNLYWYRQAAGRGLQLLFYSVGIGQISSEVPQNLSASRPQDRQFILSSKKLLLSDSGFYLCAWSRRDNQPQHFGDGTRLSIL.

This clone came up a few times. The rearrangement links TRBV5-1 to TRBJ2-7, with 7 bases matching TRBD2. Germline lookup yields CDR1 SGHRS and CDR2 YFSETQ. CDR3 length: 15 residues. Unmatched junction bases numbered 4, after V lost 1 base and J lost 0 bases. In DNA form, the CDR3 reads TGCGCCAGCAGCTTGCTGGGGACTACCTCCTACGAGCAGTACTTC. Translating it yields CASSLLGTTSYEQYF.

This chain uses TRBV18 with TRBJ1-1; a weak D match, TRBD1 (5 bases). V was shortened by 5 bases and J by 5 bases, with 15 bases between the two germline ends. The CDR3 consists of 14 residues. Germline CDR1 KGHSH, CDR2 LQKENI. The CDR3 DNA follows: TGTGCCAGCTCAGCACGGGGGTCGGAGACTGAAGCTTTCTTT. Translation: CASSARGSETEAFF.

The chain combines TRBV7-9 with TRBJ2-2; the D is unclear. This CDR3 is 14 amino acids long. CDR1 is SEHNR, CDR2 FQNEAQ, per germline (reference sequence). Trimming shortened V by 7 bases and J by 3 bases, and 12 bases separated the two germline ends. The CDR3 DNA follows: TGTGCCAGCATCCGGTGGGCCGACACCGGGGAGCTGTTTTTT. It yields the protein CASIRWADTGELFF.

Comment on this clone: Other DNA sequences in the same sample also yield this CDR3. The chain employs TRBV7-2 and TRBJ2-5; 8 nucleotides line up with TRBD2. The length of the CDR3 is 12 residues. Germline loops: CDR1 SGHTA, CDR2 FQGNSA. V lost 5 bases, J lost 5 bases, and 1 base stayed unmatched. The CDR3, as DNA: TGTGCCAGCAGCACGGGAGGGGAGACCCAGTACTTC. This gives the protein CASSTGGETQYF.

CDR3 in DNA: TGTGCCAGCAGCTTCGTAGGGCTCGAGCAGTACTTC. The encoded protein is CASSFVGLEQYF. The chain uses TRBV5-5 and TRBJ2-7; D not resolved. Germline V gene data show CDR1 as SGHKS and CDR2 as YYEKEE (reference sequence). This CDR3 is 12 amino acids long. V lost 2 bases and J lost 6, with 9 bases in between. Together with reference TRBV5-5 and TRBJ2-7, the CDR3 gives the full variable domain: DAGVTQSPTHLIKTRGQQVTLRCSPISGHKSVSWYQQVLGQGPQFIFQYYEKEERGRGNFPDRFSARQFPNYSSELNVNALLLGDSALYLCASSFVGLEQYFGPGTRLTVT.

The V gene is TRBV7-2, the J gene TRBJ1-2, with 9 bases lining up with TRBD1. Germline V CDR1 and CDR2: SGHTA, FQGNSA. Trimming took 3 bases from V and 6 from J; bases not matched to a gene: 14. The CDR3 totals 17 residues. Here the CDR3 reads CASSFLGAQGASDGYTF. The DNA of the CDR3 is TGTGCCAGCAGCTTTTTAGGCGCACAGGGGGCTTCGGATGGCTACACCTTC.

J is TRBJ2-3 and V is TRBV30; 10 bases fit TRBD2. From germline, CDR1 is GTSNPN and CDR2 SVGIG (reference sequence). CDR3 size: 16 residues. Trimming removed 0 bases from V and 4 bases from J; junction bases left unmatched: 7. The CDR3 DNA follows: TGTGCCTGGAGTGTAGGGCTAGCGGGAGTTGCAGATACGCAGTATTTT. It yields the protein CAWSVGLAGVADTQYF.

The chain recombines TRBV6-4 with TRBJ2-3; D is undetermined. Germline V gene lookup returns CDR1 MRHNA and CDR2 SNTAGT. V was shortened by 2 bases and J by 3 bases, with 12 bases between the two germline ends. This CDR3 spans 15 amino acids. The chain's CDR3 is CASSDPKIQTDTQYF. CDR3 coding DNA: TGTGCCAGCAGTGACCCGAAGATACAGACAGATACGCAGTATTTT.

The V gene is TRBV14, the J gene TRBJ1-2; 9 positions match TRBD1. The CDR3 length is 16 residues. Germline CDR1 reads SGHDN; CDR2 reads FVKESK. Trimming removed 3 bases from V and 3 bases from J; junction bases left unmatched: 8. The DNA of the CDR3 is TGTGCCAGCAGCCAGTTCGGGACAGGGAAGTACTATGGCTACACCTTC. Its protein product is CASSQFGTGKYYGYTF.

This chain uses TRBV7-2 with TRBJ1-1, with 7 positions matching TRBD1. The CDR3 has 14 amino acids. Unmatched junction bases numbered 3, after V lost 5 bases and J lost 0 bases. CDR1 SGHTA and CDR2 FQGNSA come from the germline V gene. The CDR3, as DNA: TGTGCCAGCAGCGTCCAGGGGGTGAACACTGAAGCTTTCTTT. Translated: CASSVQGVNTEAFF.